Listed here are 14 T cell receptor beta chains from one sample, sequenced in a study of shared clonotypes between healthy human individuals. Sequencing used immunoSEQ multiplex PCR; TCRdb keeps in-frame clones, though not all of them. The profile shows 450,000 to 600,000 clones, approximately 85% of them singletons. The sequenced material came from PBMCs. Receptor source: a woman aged 40 to 50 in good health. Some clones in this sample may be carry-over from other donors' samples.

As regards this clone: Other DNA sequences of this sample code for an identical CDR3. The V call is TRBV7-9, the J call TRBJ2-2; D ambiguous. With 1 base removed from V and 0 bases from J, the gap between germline ends came to 3 bases. Germline loops: CDR1 SEHNR, CDR2 FQNEAQ (reference sequence). The CDR3 has 14 residues. The CDR3 protein is CASSLVANTGELFF. CDR3 bases: TGTGCCAGCAGCTTAGTAGCGAACACCGGGGAGCTGTTTTTT.

The chain links TRBV18 to TRBJ2-2; TRBD2 might be the D (5 bases). V lost 4 bases and J lost 7, with 10 bases in between. The V gene's germline CDR1 is KGHSH and CDR2 LQKENI. CDR3 length equals 13 residues. CDR3 region: CASSHASGGELFF. CDR3 nucleotide sequence: TGTGCCAGCTCACACGCCAGCGGCGGGGAGCTGTTTTTT.

Concerning this clone: The same CDR3 arises from other DNA sequences in this sample as well. The chain couples TRBV2 to TRBJ2-1; D is ambiguous. CDR3 length equals 11 residues. Germline CDR1 SNHLY, CDR2 FYNNEI. V gave up 5 bases and J gave up 2 bases, with 1 base separating them. The CDR3 sequence: CASSPYNEQFF. As DNA, the CDR3 is TGTGCCAGCAGTCCCTACAATGAGCAGTTCTTC.

This clone has ten or more counts. The sample carries other DNA sequences with the same CDR3. V gene TRBV28 combines with J gene TRBJ2-7, with D perhaps TRBD1 (5 bases). The ends were cut back, 5 bases at V and 0 bases at J, with 14 bases in the middle. The germline V gene has CDR1 MDHEN and CDR2 SYDVKM. CDR3 size: 15 residues. The CDR3 protein is CASSPWGSASYEQYF. Written as DNA, the CDR3 is TGTGCCAGCAGTCCCTGGGGCAGCGCCTCCTACGAGCAGTACTTC.

The chain uses TRBV18 and TRBJ1-2; 12 bases are shared with TRBD1. The CDR3 totals 17 residues. The junction had 12 bases not matched to a gene; V was cut back by 3 bases and J by 7 bases. The germline V gene encodes CDR1 KGHSH and CDR2 LQKENI. CDR3 bases: TGTGCCAGCTCACCCGTTCCTGGAGGGACAGGGGGCCTTGGCTACACCTTC. Amino acids: CASSPVPGGTGGLGYTF.

This clone showed up just a few times. The CDR3 here is CASSFRGASTTDMNTEAFF. DNA for the CDR3: TGTGCCAGCAGCTTCCGGGGGGCAAGTACGACAGACATGAACACTGAAGCTTTCTTT. This chain uses TRBV7-8 with TRBJ1-1; D perhaps matches TRBD1 (6 bases). Trimming removed 3 bases at V and 0 bases at J, with 23 bases between. The CDR3 loop spans 19 amino acids. Germline assignment: CDR1 SGHVS and CDR2 FQNEAQ.

The chain employs TRBV5-1 and TRBJ1-4; no definite D call. CDR1 and CDR2 from the germline V gene are SGHRS and YFSETQ. This CDR3 is 15 amino acids long. Trimming cost V 0 bases and J 6 bases, with 12 bases left between them. CDR3 amino acids: CASSLGSGSDEKLFF. The CDR3 bases are TGCGCCAGCAGCTTGGGTTCGGGGTCCGATGAAAAACTGTTTTTT.

The rearrangement joins TRBV18 to TRBJ1-5; D remains ambiguous. Per germline, CDR1 KGHSH and CDR2 LQKENI. Trimming left V 4 bases short and J 9 bases short, with 13 bases between. The CDR3 extends over 13 amino acids. The CDR3 region is CASSQAGKGPQHF. In DNA form, the CDR3 reads TGTGCCAGCTCACAAGCGGGTAAGGGGCCCCAGCATTTT.

This clone was seen a handful of times. The V gene is TRBV28, the J gene TRBJ2-7, with TRBD1 matching 8 bases. The germline gives CDR1 MDHEN, CDR2 SYDVKM. Trimming removed 1 base from V and 0 bases from J; junction bases left unmatched: 14. The CDR3 covers 19 residues. The CDR3 DNA reads as TGTGCCAGCAGTTTATATTTTTGGGCAGGGGGCCTTACCTCCTACGAGCAGTACTTC. It specifies CASSLYFWAGGLTSYEQYF.

CDR3 in amino acids: CASRGYDQETQYF. For the CDR3, the DNA is TGTGCCAGCCGTGGATATGACCAAGAGACCCAGTACTTC. This chain connects TRBV18 to TRBJ2-5; no definite D call. V was cut by 8 bases and J by 0 bases, with 10 bases left in between. Germline V gene sequence: CDR1 KGHSH, CDR2 LQKENI. This CDR3 has 13 residues.

This clone was counted a single time. The V call is TRBV28, the J call TRBJ2-3; TRBD2 agrees at 9 bases. The V and J ends lost 6 bases and 6 bases, in that order; junction bases with no gene match: 16. Germline-derived CDR1 and CDR2 are MDHEN and SYDVKM. The CDR3 has 17 amino acids. In DNA, the CDR3 is TGTGCCAGCAGCTATAGTGGTAGCGGGAGTTTCGCTGATACGCAGTATTTT. The encoded protein is CASSYSGSGSFADTQYF. Full variable domain (outside the CDR3, taken from reference TRBV28 and TRBJ2-3): DVKVTQSSRYLVKRTGEKVFLECVQDMDHENMFWYRQDPGLGLRLIYFSYDVKMKEKGDIPEGYSVSREKKERFSLILESASTNQTSMYLCASSYSGSGSFADTQYFGPGTRLTVL.

The V call is TRBV28, the J call TRBJ2-5; maybe TRBD1 (6 bases). Germline loops: CDR1 MDHEN, CDR2 SYDVKM. The V end lost 3 bases, the J end lost 0 bases, and 8 bases lay between the germline ends. The CDR3 consists of 14 residues. CDR3 region: CASSFTGYQETQYF. Here the CDR3 DNA reads TGTGCCAGCAGTTTTACAGGGTACCAAGAGACCCAGTACTTC.

V gene TRBV7-9 combines with J gene TRBJ2-7; D is unresolved. Trimming took 4 bases from V and 3 from J, leaving 10 bases between them. The V gene's germline CDR1 is SEHNR and CDR2 FQNEAQ (reference sequence). This CDR3 has 13 amino acids. The CDR3 loop is CASSYQANYEQYF. The CDR3 nucleotides read TGTGCCAGCAGCTATCAGGCAAACTACGAGCAGTACTTC.

V and J are TRBV27 and TRBJ2-7, with D possibly matching TRBD1 (5 bases). CDR3 length: 15 residues. Germline lookup yields CDR1 MNHEY and CDR2 SMNVEV (reference sequence). Trimming took off 0 bases at V and 2 bases at J, with 11 bases between the two ends. CDR3 sequence reads: CASSLSAGSTYEQYF. CDR3 in DNA: TGTGCCAGCAGTTTATCTGCAGGGTCGACCTACGAGCAGTACTTC.